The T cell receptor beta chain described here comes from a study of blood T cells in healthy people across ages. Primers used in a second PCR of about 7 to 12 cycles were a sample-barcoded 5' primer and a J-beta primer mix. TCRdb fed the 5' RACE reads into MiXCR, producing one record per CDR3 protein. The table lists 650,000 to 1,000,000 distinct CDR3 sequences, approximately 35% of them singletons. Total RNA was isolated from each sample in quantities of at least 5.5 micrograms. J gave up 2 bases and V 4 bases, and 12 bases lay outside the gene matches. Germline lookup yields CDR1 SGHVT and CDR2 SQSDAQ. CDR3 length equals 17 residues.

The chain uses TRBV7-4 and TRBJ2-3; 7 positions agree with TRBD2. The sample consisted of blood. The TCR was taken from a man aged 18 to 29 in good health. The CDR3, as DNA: TGTGCCAGCAGCTACCCCCCTTGGCGGGAGCTCACAGATACGCAGTATTTT. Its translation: CASSYPPWRELTDTQYF.